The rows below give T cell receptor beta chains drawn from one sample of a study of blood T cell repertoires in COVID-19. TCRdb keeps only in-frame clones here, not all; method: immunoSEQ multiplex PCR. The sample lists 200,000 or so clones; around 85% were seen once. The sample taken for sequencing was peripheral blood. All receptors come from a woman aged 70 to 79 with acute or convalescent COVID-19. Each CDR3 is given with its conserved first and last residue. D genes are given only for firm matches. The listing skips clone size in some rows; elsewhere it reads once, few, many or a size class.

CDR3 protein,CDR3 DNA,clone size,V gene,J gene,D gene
CATRARQETSPLHF,TGTGCCACCCGGGCACGACAGGAGACCTCACCCCTCCACTTT,once,TRBV15,TRBJ1-6,.
CSVSGGLNYGYTF,TGCAGCGTATCCGGGGGATTAAACTATGGCTACACCTTC,.,TRBV29-1,TRBJ1-2,.
CASSRVKTGEKLFF,TGTGCCAGTAGTAGGGTAAAGACAGGGGAAAAACTGTTTTTT,few,TRBV19,TRBJ1-4,TRBD1
CASSQQGAGNTIYF,TGTGCCAGCAGCCAACAGGGGGCTGGAAACACCATATATTTT,.,TRBV3-1/TRBV3-2,TRBJ1-3,TRBD1
CASSLAGSAEKLFF,TGTGCCAGCAGCTTAGCCGGGAGCGCTGAAAAACTGTTTTTT,.,TRBV7-9,TRBJ1-4,.
CASSFGDSGNTIYF,TGCGCCAGCAGCTTCGGAGACTCTGGAAACACCATATATTTT,once,TRBV5-1,TRBJ1-3,.
CATSATSRLGGPYQETQYF,TGTGCCACCAGTGCTACATCGCGACTAGGCGGACCGTACCAAGAGACCCAGTACTTC,.,TRBV24-1,TRBJ2-5,.
CASSSDRHYGYTF,TGTGCCAGCAGTTCGGACAGACACTATGGCTACACCTTC,.,TRBV12-3/TRBV12-4,TRBJ1-2,.
CASSPLSGDGNEQFF,TGTGCCAGCTCACCACTGTCAGGGGATGGGAATGAGCAGTTCTTC,.,TRBV18,TRBJ2-1,.
CASSLLQGDTEAFF,TGCGCCAGCAGCCTCCTACAGGGGGACACTGAAGCTTTCTTT,once,TRBV5-1,TRBJ1-1,TRBD1
CATSDLGGETQYF,TGTGCCACCAGTGATTTAGGGGGAGAGACCCAGTACTTC,once,TRBV24-1,TRBJ2-5,.
CASSPLDRINQPQHF,TGTGCCAGCAGTCCCCTCGACAGGATCAATCAGCCCCAGCATTTT,.,TRBV27,TRBJ1-5,.
CASSLRAGQGNYGYTF,TGTGCCAGCAGTTTACGGGCGGGACAGGGGAACTATGGCTACACCTTC,.,TRBV28,TRBJ1-2,TRBD1
CASSYQGGNQPQHF,TGTGCCAGCAGTTACCAGGGCGGCAATCAGCCCCAGCATTTT,.,TRBV6-6,TRBJ1-5,.